This is a list of T cell receptor beta chains from one sample in a study of T cell responses to AZD1222 COVID-19 vaccine. Sequencing was performed with immunoSEQ multiplex PCR; in TCRdb, only in-frame clones are kept and a portion is missing. The table shows roughly 200,000 clones, with 85% to 95% occurring only once. The sequencing used peripheral blood, collected on day 0 of AZD1222 vaccination. These receptors were collected from an adult in good health. CDR3s include the opening cysteine and the closing phenylalanine or tryptophan. Each record gives: D gene, clone size, J gene, V gene, CDR3 protein, CDR3 DNA. D genes are given only for firm matches. Not every row has a clone size; where given, it reads once, few, many or a size class.

. . TRBJ2-2 TRBV4-3 CASQGAGTGELFF TGCGCCAGCCAAGGGGCCGGCACCGGGGAGCTGTTTTTT
. . TRBJ2-3 TRBV14 CASSQTGRRTDTQYF TGTGCCAGCAGCCAAACGGGCCGCCGCACAGATACGCAGTATTTT
. . TRBJ2-7 TRBV2 CASNLDSTAYEQYF TGTGCCAGCAACCTAGACAGCACAGCGTACGAGCAGTACTTC
. . TRBJ1-4 TRBV10-1 CASSEMGDEKLFF TGCGCCAGCAGTGAGATGGGGGATGAAAAACTGTTTTTT
. . TRBJ1-2 TRBV12-3/TRBV12-4 CASSERNFYGYTF TGTGCCAGCAGTGAACGGAATTTCTATGGCTACACCTTC
. . TRBJ1-5 TRBV6-5 CATGTEQPQHF TGTGCCACGGGGACCGAGCAGCCCCAGCATTTT
. . TRBJ2-2 TRBV4-2 CASSQQGGSGGVAGELFF TGTGCCAGCAGCCAGCAGGGGGGAAGCGGGGGCGTAGCCGGGGAGCTGTTTTTT
. . TRBJ1-5 TRBV15 CATSRVGNNQPQHF TGTGCCACCAGCAGAGTCGGAAATAACCAGCCCCAGCATTTT
. . TRBJ1-2 TRBV6-5 CASSRTGTRGYTF TGTGCCAGCAGTCGAACCGGGACACGTGGCTACACCTTC
. . TRBJ1-5 TRBV3-1/TRBV3-2 CASSQGNDYNQPQHF TGTGCCAGCAGCCAAGGAAACGATTACAATCAGCCCCAGCATTTT
TRBD1 . TRBJ2-3 TRBV3-1/TRBV3-2 CASSLIRGQKDTQYF TGTGCCAGCAGCCTAATCAGGGGGCAGAAAGATACGCAGTATTTT
TRBD2 . TRBJ2-5 TRBV10-3 CAISESLTSGQETQYF TGTGCCATCAGCGAGTCGTTGACTAGCGGACAAGAGACCCAGTACTTC
TRBD2 . TRBJ2-5 TRBV7-7 CASSPGTSGGTETQYF TGTGCCAGCAGCCCCGGGACTAGCGGGGGAACAGAGACCCAGTACTTC
. once TRBJ2-7 TRBV7-8 CASSRTGGTSYEQYF TGTGCCAGCAGCCGCACCGGTGGGACCTCCTACGAGCAGTACTTC